This is a list of T cell receptor beta chains from one sample in a study of technical replicates of blood from a handful of donors. Produced via immunoSEQ multiplex PCR; TCRdb's table is partial and in-frame only. The table lists about 80,000 clones, about 98% of them singletons. The sample taken for sequencing was T cells isolated from PBMCs. Receptors originate from a human donor in good health. Both conserved end residues are trimmed from each CDR3.

V,J,length,CDR3
TRBV4-2,TRBJ1-1,12,ASSPDQASTEAF
TRBV6-1,TRBJ2-7,13,ASSAPSGSSYEQY
TRBV6-5,TRBJ2-1,13,ASKDGGSSYNEQF
TRBV5-1,TRBJ2-7,13,ASKSATSGTYEQY
TRBV19,TRBJ2-7,12,ASRPGQGSYEQY
TRBV28,TRBJ1-5,12,ASSPGQGNQPQH
TRBV4-1,TRBJ2-6,15,ASSQGAPSSGANVLT
TRBV6-5,TRBJ1-3,13,ASSYADTGGNTIY
TRBV7-2,TRBJ2-2,14,ASSSTSGRASGELF
TRBV5-1,TRBJ2-3,9,ASRRSDTQY
TRBV5-1,TRBJ2-3,15,ASSLGLAGHSTDTQY
TRBV11-2,TRBJ1-2,13,ASSLDRGNNYGYT
TRBV5-4,TRBJ2-1,12,ASSLAGDYNEQF
TRBV27,TRBJ2-1,10,ASYSSYNEQF
TRBV19,TRBJ2-7,12,ASSIGRGSNEQY
TRBV28,TRBJ1-2,12,ASITAGADYGYT
TRBV29-1,TRBJ2-5,11,SAWTQPGETQY
TRBV4-1,TRBJ2-7,12,ASSQDTGSYEQY
TRBV19,TRBJ1-5,16,ASRHIGPGDGDSQPQH